These 19 T cell receptor beta chains were sequenced from one sample in a study of blood T cell repertoires in COVID-19. Data came from immunoSEQ multiplex PCR; TCRdb stores just in-frame clones and leaves some out. The sample includes some 100,000 clones, 82% of them seen just once. Sequencing was performed on peripheral blood. The receptors derive from a man aged 45-65 years with active or convalescent COVID-19.

This chain joins TRBV29-1 and TRBJ2-2, with 10 nucleotides matching TRBD1. The ends lost 6 bases at V and 4 bases at J; junction bases unmatched: 2. Looked up from germline, CDR1 is SQVTM and CDR2 is ANQGSEA. The CDR3 loop spans 13 amino acids. This CDR3 reads CSVGTGVTGELFF. CDR3 sequence (DNA): TGCAGCGTCGGGACAGGGGTCACCGGGGAGCTGTTTTTT.

V is TRBV30 and J is TRBJ2-5, with 8 bases identical to TRBD2. Germline V gene data show CDR1 as GTSNPN and CDR2 as SVGIG (reference sequence). The CDR3 consists of 12 residues. The ends lost 4 bases at V and 5 bases at J; junction bases unmatched: 3. CDR3 loop: CAWTPGGETQYF. The DNA of the CDR3 is TGTGCCTGGACCCCGGGGGGGGAGACCCAGTACTTC.

The chain is built from TRBV24-1 and TRBJ1-4, with 7 bases fitting TRBD1. The ends lost 3 bases at V and 2 bases at J; junction bases unmatched: 2. The CDR3 totals 15 residues. Germline V CDR1 and CDR2: KGHDR, SFDVKD. CDR3 nucleotide sequence: TGTGCCACCAGTGATGCGACAGGGACTAATGAAAAACTGTTTTTT. It encodes CATSDATGTNEKLFF.

The chain uses TRBV10-3 and TRBJ2-5; TRBD1 matches at 7 bases. This CDR3 contains 15 residues. The germline V gene encodes CDR1 ENHRY and CDR2 SYGVKD. V was pared by 4 bases and J by 1 base, with 6 bases of the junction left unmatched. CDR3 nucleotides: TGTGCCATCAGTGGCCAGACAGGGTCCCAAGAGACCCAGTACTTC. Amino acid sequence: CAISGQTGSQETQYF.

The rearrangement joins TRBV4-3 to TRBJ2-3; 9 bases fit TRBD2. This CDR3 region has 14 residues. Per germline, CDR1 LGHNA and CDR2 YSLEER. With V trimmed by 3 bases and J by 6 bases, 4 bases remained unmatched. CDR3 residues: CASSQVAGDDTQYF. The DNA for the CDR3 is TGCGCCAGCAGCCAGGTAGCGGGGGACGATACGCAGTATTTT.

The rearrangement joins TRBV6-1 to TRBJ1-5; D remains unclear. CDR3 size: 19 residues. The V gene's germline CDR1 is MNHNS and CDR2 SASEGT. V was clipped by 1 base and J by 1 base, with 20 bases between them. For the CDR3, the DNA is TGTGCCAGCAGTGAAGGGGGAGGGCGGATTTTCTTGAGCAATCAGCCCCAGCATTTT. Translation gives CASSEGGGRIFLSNQPQHF.

J is TRBJ2-3 and V is TRBV5-1; TRBD1 agrees at 9 bases. The J segment lost 5 bases and the V segment lost 4 bases, leaving 5 bases of the junction unmatched. This CDR3 is 14 amino acids long. The V gene's germline CDR1 is SGHRS and CDR2 YFSETQ. Here the CDR3 reads CASSTGQGLDTQYF. The CDR3 DNA sequence: TGCGCCAGCAGCACAGGACAGGGGTTAGATACGCAGTATTTT.

The chain carries TRBV7-9 and TRBJ2-5; TRBD1 aligns across 9 bases. Germline V gives CDR1 SEHNR, CDR2 FQNEAQ (reference sequence). V dropped 1 base and J dropped 13; count of bases not matched to a gene: 4. This CDR3 has 12 residues. The CDR3 sequence: CASSLGDRVLYF. In nucleotides, the CDR3 is TGTGCCAGCAGCTTAGGGGACAGGGTCTTGTACTTC.

The chain combines TRBV4-1 with TRBJ2-5, with D possibly TRBD2 on 7 matching bases. CDR1 MGHRA and CDR2 YSYEKL come from the germline V gene. V was trimmed by 4 bases and J by 1 base, leaving 10 bases between them. The CDR3 has 14 amino acids. In DNA, the CDR3 is TGCGCCAGCAGCCCGGGGGGCCCCCAAGAGACCCAGTACTTC. It codes for CASSPGGPQETQYF.

This chain uses TRBV3-1 (or the pseudogene TRBV3-2) with TRBJ1-4, with 9 bases aligning to TRBD1. J lost 8 bases, V lost 3 bases, and 4 bases had no gene match. CDR1 and CDR2 from the germline V gene are LGHDT and YNNKEL (reference sequence). This CDR3 region has 14 residues. Written as DNA, the CDR3 is TGTGCCAGCAGCCAGAACAGGGGGCAAGAAAAACTGTTTTTT. Translating gives CASSQNRGQEKLFF.

This clone has a single count. This sequence joins TRBV13 and TRBJ2-2; perhaps TRBD2 as D (7 bases). V was trimmed by 5 bases and J by 8 bases, leaving 24 bases between them. Germline V lookup: CDR1 PRHDT, CDR2 FYEKMQ (reference sequence). The CDR3 contains 17 residues. The CDR3 loop is CASSPRGLLYSTGELFF. The CDR3 coding sequence is TGTGCCAGCAGCCCGCGGGGGCTTCTCTACTCCACGGGGGAGCTGTTTTTT.

This chain uses TRBV6-5 with TRBJ2-7; D might be TRBD1 (6 bases). The CDR3 totals 13 residues. Trimming shortened V by 5 bases and J by 6 bases, and 14 bases separated the two germline ends. Germline V gives CDR1 MNHEY, CDR2 SVGAGI. CDR3 residues: CASSQTGSLEQYF. CDR3 coding DNA: TGTGCCAGCAGTCAGACAGGTTCCCTCGAGCAGTACTTC.

This rearrangement joins TRBV9 to TRBJ1-4, with D unresolved. The CDR3 totals 15 residues. The germline CDR1 and CDR2 sequences are SGDLS and YYNGEE. The V end was cut by 1 base, the J end by 6 bases, with 13 bases between. Here the CDR3 reads CASSVMSDIDEKLFF. DNA of the CDR3: TGTGCCAGCAGCGTAATGAGTGACATCGATGAAAAACTGTTTTTT. The entire variable domain, with the rest obtained from reference TRBV9 and TRBJ1-4, is as follows: DSGVTQTPKHLITATGQRVTLRCSPRSGDLSVYWYQQSLDQGLQFLIQYYNGEERAKGNILERFSAQQFPDLHSELNLSSLELGDSALYFCASSVMSDIDEKLFFGSGTQLSVL.

This clone was observed once. The chain carries TRBV28 and TRBJ1-2; 8 bases align to TRBD1. The CDR3 consists of 12 residues. CDR1 is MDHEN and CDR2 is SYDVKM in the germline V gene. V trimming: 11 bases; J trimming: 2 bases; junction bases outside the gene matches: 4. CDR3 protein: CACRQGNYGYTF. CDR3 coding DNA: TGTGCCTGTAGACAGGGGAACTATGGCTACACCTTC.

The rearrangement links TRBV19 to TRBJ2-7; 9 positions match TRBD1. CDR1 is LNHDA and CDR2 is SQIVND in the germline V gene (reference sequence). The V segment lost 6 bases and the J segment 3 bases; nucleotides outside the gene matches: 12. The CDR3 spans 16 residues. In DNA form, the CDR3 reads TGTGCCAGTAGAGAGTACGGGGGACAGGGTTTCTACGAGCAGTACTTC. Translating it yields CASREYGGQGFYEQYF.

The gene calls are TRBV2 and TRBJ2-3; 15 nucleotides match TRBD2. The CDR3 is made up of 15 amino acids. V shed 6 bases and J 7 bases; nucleotides not matched to a gene: 5. Germline loops: CDR1 SNHLY, CDR2 FYNNEI. Written as DNA, the CDR3 is TGTGCCAGCAGGAACGGACTAGCGGGGGGGAATACGCAGTATTTT. This codes for CASRNGLAGGNTQYF.

This clone was seen only once. This chain joins TRBV4-1 and TRBJ1-2; 7 bases are shared with TRBD1. After removal of 3 bases from V and 4 bases from J, the junction contained 2 bases not matched to a gene. CDR1 MGHRA and CDR2 YSYEKL come from the germline V gene. The CDR3 is 13 residues long. CDR3 in amino acids: CASSQRDSYGYTF. CDR3 DNA sequence: TGCGCCAGCAGCCAGAGGGACAGCTATGGCTACACCTTC.

This chain connects TRBV7-2 to TRBJ2-1; a weak D match, TRBD2 (6 bases). The V and J ends lost 5 bases and 1 base respectively, with 15 bases between them. The germline V gene has CDR1 SGHTA and CDR2 FQGNSA. The CDR3 spans 16 residues. CDR3 protein: CASSISEGPSYNEQFF. CDR3 bases: TGTGCCAGCAGCATCTCGGAGGGCCCATCCTACAATGAGCAGTTCTTC.

J is TRBJ1-3 and V is TRBV2; tentatively, D is TRBD1 (6 bases). V shed 4 bases and J shed 8 bases, with 12 bases lying between them. CDR1 is SNHLY and CDR2 is FYNNEI in the germline V gene. This CDR3 comprises 13 residues. CDR3 in amino acids: CASSATGTYTIYF. The CDR3 DNA sequence: TGTGCCAGCAGTGCTACAGGGACGTACACCATATATTTT.